This T cell receptor beta chain was profiled in a study of HIV-infected children after antiretroviral therapy interruption. Study summary: Most participating children were previously exposed to EBV and CMV. Interruption-arm samples span weeks 0, 12, interruption end (24 or 48), and about 3 years post-study.

This clonotype has a count of ten or more. Its antigen is not known. The CDR3 contains 17 residues. Germline assignment: CDR1 SGHTA and CDR2 FQGNSA. The ends lost 1 base at V and 1 base at J; junction bases unmatched: 3. The TCR library was built from RNA with a 3' RACE protocol and unique molecular identifiers. TCRdb reprocessed the 3' RACE reads via MiXCR and lists one record per CDR3 protein. The sample holds some 90,000 distinct CDR3 sequences, approximately 6.9% seen once. The study, taken as a whole, reports: Naive CD4+ CDR3 sharing between time points fell after interruption began. Minor non-naive CD45RA+ populations, like EMRA or stem memory, might contaminate naive sorts.

Treatment in this sample: PENTA 11 planned treatment interruption arm or continuous ART arm. The gene calls are TRBV7-2 and TRBJ2-2; 10 bases align to TRBD2. The clonotype comes from a pool of human donors with HIV. The sample in question was CD45RA+ CD4+ T cells from PBMCs, pooled from several time points, obtained from a donor given antiretroviral therapy, either interrupted or continuous. Stated subset: naive CD4+ CD45RA+ CD45RO- T cells. The chain's CDR3 is CASSLVAGGGNTGELFF. The CDR3 coding sequence is TGTGCCAGCAGCTTAGTAGCGGGGGGCGGGAACACCGGGGAGCTGTTTTTT.